The entry below gives a single T cell receptor beta chain sequence along with its context. Germline values: CDR1 GTSNPN, CDR2 SVGIG (reference sequence). This CDR3 has 14 residues. The record originates from a study of shared clonotypes between healthy human individuals. TCRdb keeps only in-frame clones here, not all; method: immunoSEQ multiplex PCR. Of hundreds of thousands of clones listed, 70% to 80% are singletons. The chain carries TRBV30 and TRBJ2-5, with D maybe TRBD2 (6 bases). The DNA end favors TRBJ2-7, so the J call may be wrong. This TCR came from a woman aged 40 to 49 in good health. Some clones in this sample may be carry-over from other donors' samples. Sequences were obtained from PBMCs. CDR3 region: CAWSVGGFSYEQYF. In DNA form, the CDR3 reads TGTGCCTGGAGTGTGGGGGGATTTTCCTACGAGCAGTACTTC.